The 27 T cell receptor beta chains given below trace back to one sample, sequenced in a study of shared clonotypes between healthy human individuals. Naive CD8 cells lacked CD45RO and underwent positive selection for CCR7, leaving out terminally differentiated effector memory CD45RA+ cells. TCRdb's copy holds only in-frame clones and misses some; the assay was immunoSEQ multiplex PCR. This table holds over 2,000,000 clones, approximately 92% found once. The sample taken for sequencing was naive CD8+ T cells from PBMCs. The receptors stem from a man aged 18 to 29 in good health. Some clones in this sample may be carry-over from other donors' samples.

This rearrangement joins TRBV6-5 to TRBJ2-1; 7 bases line up with TRBD1. The CDR3 is made up of 15 amino acids. With V trimmed by 5 bases and J by 3 bases, 7 bases remained unmatched. CDR1 and CDR2 from the germline V gene are MNHEY and SVGAGI. The CDR3 nucleotides are TGTGCCAGCAGTGTCCGGGACAGTCACTACAATGAGCAGTTCTTC. Translated: CASSVRDSHYNEQFF.

Points on this clone: Distinct nucleotide sequences in the sample also encode this CDR3. J is TRBJ2-1 and V is TRBV9, with D perhaps being TRBD1 or TRBD2 (5 bases each). The CDR3 runs to 11 residues. Germline V CDR1 and CDR2: SGDLS, YYNGEE. V was cut by 4 bases and J by 9 bases, with 8 bases left in between. This chain's CDR3 is CASSPGGEQFF. DNA for the CDR3: TGTGCCAGCAGCCCTGGGGGTGAGCAGTTCTTC.

The chain employs TRBV9 and TRBJ2-1; tentatively, D is TRBD1 or TRBD2 (5 bases each). The CDR3 loop spans 13 amino acids. V gave up 5 bases and J gave up 7 bases, with 13 bases separating them. Germline V gene sequence: CDR1 SGDLS, CDR2 YYNGEE. The CDR3 nucleotides are TGTGCCAGCAGAAAAGAAGGGGAGAATGAGCAGTTCTTC. It codes for CASRKEGENEQFF.

In regard to this clone: At the DNA level, this CDR3 is encoded by other sequences in the same sample as well. The chain uses TRBV7-9 and TRBJ1-2; TRBD1 aligns across 7 bases. The length of the CDR3 is 13 residues. The V segment lost 2 bases and the J segment 4 bases; nucleotides outside the gene matches: 1. Germline lookup yields CDR1 SEHNR and CDR2 FQNEAQ (reference sequence). CDR3 coding DNA: TGTGCCAGCAGCTTAAACAGGGGCTATGGCTACACCTTC. Protein product: CASSLNRGYGYTF.

This clone was observed once. V and J are TRBV18 and TRBJ2-7; tentative D call: TRBD2 (5 bases). This CDR3 comprises 13 residues. The germline V gene has CDR1 KGHSH and CDR2 LQKENI. Trimming stripped 2 bases from V and 6 bases from J, with 11 bases between. CDR3 sequence: CASSPTREREQYF. The CDR3 DNA reads TGTGCCAGCTCACCAACCCGGGAACGCGAGCAGTACTTC.

The J gene is TRBJ1-5, the V gene TRBV28; a weak D match, TRBD1 (6 bases). V was clipped by 6 bases and J by 5 bases, with 20 bases between them. The CDR3 length is 16 residues. Germline CDR1 MDHEN, CDR2 SYDVKM. This CDR3 reads CASSHDMDRPDQPQHF. For the CDR3, the DNA is TGTGCCAGCAGCCACGACATGGACAGACCCGATCAGCCCCAGCATTTT.

The chain uses TRBV7-8 and TRBJ2-7; tentative D call: TRBD2 (5 bases). Germline lookup yields CDR1 SGHVS and CDR2 FQNEAQ. This CDR3 is 12 amino acids long. Trimming pared 5 bases from V and 6 bases from J, leaving 11 bases between. CDR3 DNA sequence: TGTGCCAGCAGCATGACGGGGAGCGAGCAGTACTTC. Translation gives CASSMTGSEQYF.

The rearrangement uses TRBV6-6 and TRBJ2-7; D gene unclear. Trimming cost V 6 bases and J 1 base, with 19 bases left between them. This CDR3 contains 16 residues. Germline lookup yields CDR1 MNHNY and CDR2 SVGAGI (reference sequence). The CDR3 is CASSLIRIKASYEQYF. The CDR3 coding sequence is TGTGCCAGCAGCCTAATTCGCATTAAAGCATCCTACGAGCAGTACTTC.

The chain joins TRBV11-2 to TRBJ2-1; 9 nucleotides align to TRBD1. Trimming at V came to 6 bases and at J to 4 bases, leaving 16 bases not matched to a gene. The CDR3 is 18 residues long. The germline CDR1 and CDR2 sequences are SGHAT and FQNNGV. CDR3 in DNA: TGTGCCAGCAGTCAAACCTCCTCCGGGACAGGGCTGTACAATGAGCAGTTCTTC. Encoded protein: CASSQTSSGTGLYNEQFF.

The chain has TRBV19 and TRBJ1-2, with 7 bases lining up with TRBD1. V lost 2 bases to trimming and J lost 2 bases; unmatched junction nucleotides: 11. The CDR3 covers 17 residues. CDR1 and CDR2 from the germline V gene are LNHDA and SQIVND (reference sequence). The CDR3 reads CASSIFRGNPINYGYTF. For the CDR3, the DNA is TGTGCCAGTAGTATATTCAGGGGGAACCCTATAAACTATGGCTACACCTTC. Looking up the rest from reference TRBV19 and TRBJ1-2 gives the full variable domain: DGGITQSPKYLFRKEGQNVTLSCEQNLNHDAMYWYRQDPGQGLRLIYYSQIVNDFQKGDIAEGYSVSREKKESFPLTVTSAQKNPTAFYLCASSIFRGNPINYGYTFGSGTRLTVV.

V is TRBV4-3 and J is TRBJ2-5; 11 nucleotides agree with TRBD2. Per germline, CDR1 LGHNA and CDR2 YSLEER. The CDR3 runs 18 residues. V was pared by 4 bases and J by 4 bases, with 14 bases of the junction left unmatched. The chain's CDR3 is CASSPALAGVGASETQYF. The CDR3 DNA follows: TGCGCCAGCAGCCCCGCACTAGCGGGAGTGGGGGCGTCAGAGACCCAGTACTTC.

The J gene is TRBJ1-1, the V gene TRBV5-6; D is possibly TRBD1 (5 bases). V lost 1 base to trimming and J lost 10 bases, with 11 bases between them. Looked up from germline, CDR1 is SGHDT and CDR2 is YYEEEE. The CDR3 spans 12 residues. The CDR3 loop is CASSLLGAGAFF. The CDR3 nucleotides are TGTGCCAGCAGCTTGTTAGGGGCCGGAGCTTTCTTT.

J is TRBJ2-1 and V is TRBV10-3; D might be TRBD1 or TRBD2, each matching 6 bases. This CDR3 region has 16 residues. CDR1 and CDR2 (germline): ENHRY, SYGVKD. Trimming left V 3 bases short and J 0 bases short, with 12 bases between. CDR3 nucleotides: TGTGCCATCAGTGAAGAGGGGGAGGTCTCCTACAATGAGCAGTTCTTC. Translation gives CAISEEGEVSYNEQFF.

The V call is TRBV10-3, the J call TRBJ2-7, with 7 bases identical to TRBD2. CDR1 ENHRY and CDR2 SYGVKD come from the germline V gene. The CDR3 is 13 residues long. Trimming at V came to 6 bases and at J to 3 bases, leaving 5 bases not matched to a gene. The DNA of the CDR3 is TGTGCCATCAGAAGCGGGACTCACTACGAGCAGTACTTC. It specifies CAIRSGTHYEQYF.

The J gene is TRBJ2-1, the V gene TRBV11-3, with D perhaps matching TRBD2 (6 bases). The CDR3 totals 15 residues. V was pared by 5 bases and J by 1 base, with 12 bases between. Germline values: CDR1 SGHNT, CDR2 YENEEA. The CDR3 DNA sequence: TGTGCCAGCAGCCGCGGGGAGCGGTCCTACAATGAGCAGTTCTTC. Residues: CASSRGERSYNEQFF.

The chain is built from TRBV9 and TRBJ2-7; 7 positions match TRBD1. Trimming removed 3 bases from V and 6 bases from J; junction bases left unmatched: 6. Per germline, CDR1 SGDLS and CDR2 YYNGEE. This CDR3 comprises 13 residues. CDR3 residues: CASSEHNRGEQYF. CDR3 sequence (DNA): TGTGCCAGCAGCGAGCACAACAGGGGCGAGCAGTACTTC.

V usage is TRBV6-5 and J usage is TRBJ2-5, with D possibly being TRBD1 (5 bases). Trimming shortened V by 2 bases and J by 5 bases, and 15 bases separated the two germline ends. Per the germline V gene, CDR1 is MNHEY and CDR2 is SVGAGI. There are 15 residues in the CDR3. CDR3: CASSYRVTGSETQYF. DNA for the CDR3: TGTGCCAGCAGTTACCGTGTTACAGGATCGGAGACCCAGTACTTC.

The chain employs TRBV27 and TRBJ1-2; D gene uncertain. The CDR3 contains 12 residues. CDR1 and CDR2 (germline): MNHEY, SMNVEV (reference sequence). Trimming removed 2 bases at V and 5 bases at J, with 6 bases between. CDR3 region: CASSLGLYGYTF. The CDR3 DNA sequence: TGTGCCAGCAGTTTAGGTCTTTATGGCTACACCTTC.

In DNA form, the CDR3 reads TGCAGCGTTACAGGGGGCTCTAGCGGGAGACCTTTCTACGAGCAGTACTTC. This sequence encodes CSVTGGSSGRPFYEQYF. V usage is TRBV29-1 and J usage is TRBJ2-7; TRBD2 might be the D (10 bases). The CDR3 length is 17 residues. The V gene lost 5 bases and the J gene lost 3 bases, with 26 bases spanning the gap. Per the germline V gene, CDR1 is SQVTM and CDR2 is ANQGSEA.

The genes are TRBV7-9 and TRBJ2-7; TRBD2 matches at 11 bases. Germline V gene sequence: CDR1 SEHNR, CDR2 FQNEAQ (reference sequence). The CDR3 is 15 residues long. Trimming removed 3 bases from V and 3 bases from J; junction bases left unmatched: 4. The CDR3 reads CASSFSGTSGYEQYF. CDR3 DNA sequence: TGTGCCAGCAGCTTCTCCGGGACTAGCGGCTACGAGCAGTACTTC.

J is TRBJ1-2 and V is TRBV5-1, with D possibly matching TRBD1 (5 bases). The CDR3 sequence is 14 residues long. Germline CDR1 SGHRS, CDR2 YFSETQ. V lost 4 bases, J lost 2 bases, and 12 bases lay in between. In nucleotides, the CDR3 is TGCGCCAGCAGCATATCGGCAGGGAACTATGGCTACACCTTC. Protein sequence: CASSISAGNYGYTF.

This clone was observed a handful of times. Other DNA sequences in this specimen translate into the identical CDR3. V is TRBV2 and J is TRBJ2-7; D is uncertain. CDR1 is SNHLY, CDR2 FYNNEI, per germline. V was trimmed by 2 bases and J by 3 bases, leaving 5 bases between them. The CDR3 has 12 amino acids. CDR3 coding DNA: TGTGCCAGCAGTGAACCCAGCTACGAGCAGTACTTC. It yields the protein CASSEPSYEQYF.

The CDR3 is CAISESGQDYYGYTF. CDR3 DNA: TGTGCCATCAGTGAGTCGGGACAGGACTACTATGGCTACACCTTC. V is TRBV10-3 and J is TRBJ1-2, with TRBD1 identical over 8 bases. CDR1 and CDR2 from the germline V gene are ENHRY and SYGVKD. This CDR3 has 15 amino acids. The junction had 3 bases not matched to a gene; V was cut back by 0 bases and J by 3 bases.

The chain links TRBV28 to TRBJ2-7; 8 positions match TRBD2. V dropped 8 bases and J dropped 3; count of bases not matched to a gene: 12. Germline V lookup: CDR1 MDHEN, CDR2 SYDVKM. The CDR3 length is 15 residues. The CDR3 DNA reads TGTGCCAGCCGGACTAGCTTGAGCCCTAACTACGAGCAGTACTTC. Its translation is CASRTSLSPNYEQYF.

The chain recombines TRBV25-1 with TRBJ2-1, with 7 nucleotides matching TRBD2. The CDR3 is made up of 15 amino acids. In germline, CDR1 is MGHDK, CDR2 SYGVNS. V was clipped by 3 bases and J by 3 bases; unmatched bases: 5. This CDR3 is CASSDPSGDYNEQFF. In DNA form, the CDR3 reads TGTGCCAGCAGTGACCCTAGCGGAGACTACAATGAGCAGTTCTTC. Full variable domain (outside the CDR3, taken from reference TRBV25-1 and TRBJ2-1): EADIYQTPRYLVIGTGKKITLECSQTMGHDKMYWYQQDPGMELHLIHYSYGVNSTEKGDLSSESTVSRIRTEHFPLTLESARPSHTSQYLCASSDPSGDYNEQFFGPGTRLTVL.

V is TRBV11-3 and J is TRBJ2-7; TRBD1 matches at 8 bases. Germline CDR1 is SGHNT and CDR2 is YENEEA. The CDR3 runs 15 residues. Trimming cost V 2 bases and J 2 bases; bases outside gene matches: 5. This CDR3 is CASSLSYRGAYEQYF. DNA of the CDR3: TGTGCCAGCAGCTTATCCTACAGGGGGGCCTACGAGCAGTACTTC. The whole variable domain, filled in from reference TRBV11-3 and TRBJ2-7, reads EAGVVQSPRYKIIEKKQPVAFWCNPISGHNTLYWYLQNLGQGPELLIRYENEEAVDDSQLPKDRFSAERLKGVDSTLKIQPAELGDSAVYLCASSLSYRGAYEQYFGPGTRLTVT.

The chain links TRBV7-2 to TRBJ2-3; weak D call: TRBD2 (6 bases). Trimming took off 5 bases at V and 3 bases at J, with 15 bases between the two ends. The length of the CDR3 is 15 residues. CDR1 is SGHTA, CDR2 FQGNSA, per germline. CDR3 loop: CASSPLGGKTDTQYF. As DNA, the CDR3 is TGTGCCAGCAGCCCCCTCGGAGGGAAGACAGATACGCAGTATTTT.